One sample yielded the 17 T cell receptor beta chains listed below, sequenced in a study of cytomegalovirus exposure and HLA in healthy donors. PCR amplification relied on 60 Vbeta primers (plus 13 Jbeta primers). Assay: immunoSEQ multiplex PCR; the TCRdb copy retains only in-frame clones and omits some. This sample has about 280,000 clones; about 87% occur once, and the top ten carry approximately 2.4%. The sequenced sample consisted of PBMCs. These receptor sequences come from a woman aged 18-29 years in good health and CMV-seronegative.

The gene calls are TRBV30 and TRBJ2-2; weak D call: TRBD2 (6 bases). Trimming took 0 bases from V and 4 from J, leaving 12 bases between them. The CDR3 is 15 residues long. The germline V gene has CDR1 GTSNPN and CDR2 SVGIG (reference sequence). The CDR3 sequence: CAWSVLGGSTGELFF. The CDR3, as DNA: TGTGCCTGGAGTGTATTGGGGGGTAGCACCGGGGAGCTGTTTTTT.

The chain combines TRBV21-1 with TRBJ1-6; TRBD1 is taken as the D call from the table, unchecked against the DNA. TRBV21-1 is an annotated pseudogene. This CDR3 spans 17 amino acids. CDR3 in amino acids: CASSKGGGGHGNSPLHF. The CDR3 nucleotides are TGTGCCAGCAGCAAAGGCGGAGGGGGCCATGGGAATTCACCCCTCCACTTT.

The chain combines TRBV9 with TRBJ1-1; 9 bases agree with TRBD1. The junction had 5 bases not matched to a gene; V was cut back by 3 bases and J by 5 bases. Germline CDR1 SGDLS, CDR2 YYNGEE. This CDR3 spans 14 amino acids. The CDR3 here is CASSGGTGRTEAFF. The CDR3, as DNA: TGTGCCAGCAGCGGAGGGACAGGGAGGACTGAAGCTTTCTTT.

This chain links TRBV5-6 with TRBJ1-2; D is unclear. The CDR3 runs to 13 residues. Germline V gene lookup returns CDR1 SGHDT and CDR2 YYEEEE. Trimming took off 0 bases at V and 4 bases at J, with 7 bases between the two ends. The CDR3 nucleotides read TGTGCCAGCAGCTTGGGACAACTCTATGGCTACACCTTC. It is translated as CASSLGQLYGYTF.

The chain couples TRBV6-5 to TRBJ1-1, with 8 bases matching TRBD1. The germline gives CDR1 MNHEY, CDR2 SVGAGI. J was trimmed by 5 bases and V by 1 base; bases with no gene match: 9. This CDR3 has 16 amino acids. The CDR3, as DNA: TGTGCCAGCAGTTACTACTCCTGGACAGGGAAAACTGAAGCTTTCTTT. Its translation: CASSYYSWTGKTEAFF.

The V and J genes are TRBV7-9 and TRBJ1-1; 7 bases line up with TRBD1. V was clipped by 2 bases and J by 1 base; unmatched bases: 4. This CDR3 comprises 15 residues. Germline V lookup: CDR1 SEHNR, CDR2 FQNEAQ (reference sequence). The CDR3 protein is CASSLLGGTNTEAFF. CDR3 sequence (DNA): TGTGCCAGCAGCTTATTAGGGGGCACGAACACTGAAGCTTTCTTT.

The V call is TRBV19, the J call TRBJ1-3; D unclear. CDR3 length: 14 amino acids. V lost 5 bases to trimming and J lost 3 bases, with 11 bases between them. Germline CDR1 LNHDA, CDR2 SQIVND (reference sequence). Written as DNA, the CDR3 is TGTGCCAGTAGTTTCTCCGGACTTGGAAACACCATATATTTT. Its translation is CASSFSGLGNTIYF.

The chain couples TRBV6-1 to TRBJ1-5; TRBD1 is a possible D gene (5 bases). Deletions cut 0 bases from V and 7 bases from J, with 10 bases between. The CDR3 is 14 amino acids. Germline CDR1 and CDR2: MNHNS and SASEGT. This chain's CDR3 is CASSEAAGSQPQHF. Here the CDR3 DNA reads TGTGCCAGCAGTGAAGCGGCAGGGTCGCAGCCCCAGCATTTT.

V usage is TRBV27 and J usage is TRBJ1-1; TRBD1 agrees at 8 bases. The CDR3 consists of 13 residues. CDR1 and CDR2 from the germline V gene are MNHEY and SMNVEV (reference sequence). V trimming: 3 bases; J trimming: 7 bases; junction bases outside the gene matches: 4. Here the CDR3 reads CASSFYGQGEAFF. DNA for the CDR3: TGTGCCAGCAGTTTTTACGGACAGGGTGAAGCTTTCTTT.

This clone was seen only once. The chain links TRBV6-1 to TRBJ2-1, with a tentative D call TRBD1 (7 bases). CDR3 length equals 20 residues. V was trimmed by 4 bases and J by 6 bases, leaving 31 bases between them. The germline gives CDR1 MNHNS, CDR2 SASEGT. The CDR3 reads CASSGRTGRGIGTKGNEQFF. DNA of the CDR3: TGTGCCAGCAGTGGACGGACAGGCCGGGGGATAGGGACCAAGGGCAATGAGCAGTTCTTC.

The chain joins TRBV14 to TRBJ1-2; D remains ambiguous. The CDR3 is 13 residues long. Germline-derived CDR1 and CDR2 are SGHDN and FVKESK. Trimming cost V 1 base and J 8 bases, with 11 bases left between them. Here the CDR3 DNA reads TGTGCCAGCAGCCAAGTTAGGACTGAAGGCTACACCTTC. Translated, it gives CASSQVRTEGYTF.

This chain links TRBV6-6 with TRBJ2-7; TRBD1 matches at 10 bases. CDR3 length: 14 amino acids. Germline V lookup: CDR1 MNHNY, CDR2 SVGAGI (reference sequence). J was trimmed by 0 bases and V by 6 bases; bases with no gene match: 2. The CDR3 loop reads CASRGQGDSYEQYF. CDR3 nucleotide sequence: TGTGCCAGCAGAGGACAGGGGGACTCCTACGAGCAGTACTTC.

This clone was counted once. Other DNA sequences within the sample encode an identical CDR3. V usage is TRBV25-1 and J usage is TRBJ2-7; D may be TRBD2 (5 bases). From germline, CDR1 is MGHDK and CDR2 SYGVNS. With 8 bases removed from V and 3 bases from J, the gap between germline ends came to 11 bases. The CDR3 runs 12 residues. CDR3 bases: TGTGCCAGCGGAACGGGGAACTACGAGCAGTACTTC. It translates to CASGTGNYEQYF.

The V call is TRBV19, the J call TRBJ1-2; 9 bases fit TRBD1. The CDR3 runs to 15 residues. Germline assignment: CDR1 LNHDA and CDR2 SQIVND (reference sequence). V was clipped by 3 bases and J by 4 bases; unmatched bases: 6. DNA for the CDR3: TGTGCCAGTAGTATTGGGGACAGGGCCCTCTATGGCTACACCTTC. Protein: CASSIGDRALYGYTF.

This sequence joins TRBV6-1 and TRBJ1-4; TRBD1 might be the D (6 bases). The CDR3 has 13 residues. The germline gives CDR1 MNHNS, CDR2 SASEGT. Trimming shortened V by 4 bases and J by 8 bases, and 11 bases separated the two germline ends. This CDR3 reads CASSVQGGEKLFF. CDR3 in DNA: TGTGCCAGCAGTGTACAGGGAGGGGAAAAACTGTTTTTT.

This chain links TRBV5-1 with TRBJ1-1, with D hard to call. Germline assignment: CDR1 SGHRS and CDR2 YFSETQ. The V and J ends lost 0 bases and 1 base respectively, with 10 bases between them. CDR3 length: 15 residues. CDR3 bases: TGCGCCAGCAGCTTGGTAGGACTCTCGAACACTGAAGCTTTCTTT. Translated, it gives CASSLVGLSNTEAFF.

The CDR3 region is CASSWSPGELFF. DNA for the CDR3: TGTGCCAGCAGTTGGAGCCCCGGGGAGCTGTTTTTT. The rearrangement uses TRBV6-6 and TRBJ2-2; D not certain. CDR3 size: 12 residues. Germline CDR1 and CDR2: MNHNY and SVGAGI (reference sequence). V lost 4 bases and J lost 6, with 6 bases in between.